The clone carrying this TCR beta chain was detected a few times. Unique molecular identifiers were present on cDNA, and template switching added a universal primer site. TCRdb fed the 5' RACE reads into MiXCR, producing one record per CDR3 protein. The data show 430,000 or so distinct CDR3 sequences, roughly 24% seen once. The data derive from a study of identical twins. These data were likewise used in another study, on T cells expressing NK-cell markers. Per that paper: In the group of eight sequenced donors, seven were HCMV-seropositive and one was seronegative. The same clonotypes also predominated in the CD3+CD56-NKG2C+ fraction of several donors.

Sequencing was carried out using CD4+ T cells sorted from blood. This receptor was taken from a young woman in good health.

The CDR3 here is CASSPPAKRDRYEQYF. The DNA of the CDR3 is TGTGCCAGCTCACCACCGGCGAAGCGGGATAGGTACGAGCAGTACTTC. This rearrangement joins TRBV18 to TRBJ2-7, with TRBD2 identical over 7 bases. The V gene end was trimmed by 0 bases and the J gene end by 4 bases; junction bases not matched to a gene: 9. Germline CDR1 KGHSH, CDR2 LQKENI. This CDR3 contains 16 residues.